Listed here are 22 T cell receptor beta chains from one sample, sequenced in a study of STAT5B mutations in CD4+ large granular lymphocyte leukemia. The data were produced by immunoSEQ multiplex PCR, yet TCRdb's version contains in-frame clones alone and is incomplete. Altogether approximately 33,000 clones are present, approximately 89% being singletons, with the ten largest covering approximately 0.97%. Sequenced: CD4+ T cells from blood buffy coats. The receptor set was obtained from a human donor in good health.

The chain is built from TRBV7-9 and TRBJ2-1; 10 bases match TRBD2. Trimming removed 4 bases from V and 7 bases from J; junction bases left unmatched: 10. Germline values: CDR1 SEHNR, CDR2 FQNEAQ (reference sequence). This CDR3 region has 16 residues. The CDR3 is CASSSPSGRILNEQFF. CDR3 coding DNA: TGTGCCAGCAGCTCCCCTAGCGGGAGAATTTTGAATGAGCAGTTCTTC.

This chain joins TRBV6-5 and TRBJ2-6; D is perhaps TRBD1 or TRBD2 (5 bases each). Germline-derived CDR1 and CDR2 are MNHEY and SVGAGI. V shed 0 bases and J shed 4 bases, with 10 bases lying between them. This CDR3 is 16 amino acids long. The CDR3 is CASSYSRGAGANVLTF. DNA of the CDR3: TGTGCCAGCAGTTACTCGAGAGGGGCCGGGGCCAACGTCCTGACTTTC.

The chain couples TRBV4-2 to TRBJ1-1; D unclear. The length of the CDR3 is 13 residues. The germline gives CDR1 LGHNA, CDR2 YNFKEQ. The V end was cut by 3 bases, the J end by 11 bases, with 16 bases between. CDR3 sequence (DNA): TGTGCCAGCAGCCAGGCCGAACGTAGCGGGGCTTTCTTT. Translating it yields CASSQAERSGAFF.

The gene calls are TRBV6-5 and TRBJ2-5; the D gene could be TRBD1 or TRBD2 (6 bases each). Per the germline V gene, CDR1 is MNHEY and CDR2 is SVGAGI. Trimming stripped 8 bases from V and 4 bases from J, with 17 bases between. The CDR3 contains 14 residues. The CDR3 DNA follows: TGTGCCAGCCGTTTACAGGGAGGCTTAGAGACCCAGTACTTC. Protein: CASRLQGGLETQYF.

The gene calls are TRBV10-1 and TRBJ2-5, with 11 positions matching TRBD1. Germline V gives CDR1 WNHNN, CDR2 SYGVQD (reference sequence). This CDR3 has 14 residues. Trimming cost V 6 bases and J 3 bases; bases outside gene matches: 3. The CDR3 spells CASSRDRGEETQYF. DNA for the CDR3: TGCGCCAGCAGCCGGGACAGGGGGGAAGAGACCCAGTACTTC.

This clone was picked up a small number of times. V is TRBV2 and J is TRBJ1-2; D perhaps matches TRBD1 (5 bases). V dropped 1 base and J dropped 6 bases, with 9 bases sitting between them. Germline V gene data show CDR1 as SNHLY and CDR2 as FYNNEI. The CDR3 contains 13 residues. In DNA form, the CDR3 reads TGTGCCAGCAGTGAAGAGCCAGGGAATGGCTACACCTTC. Translation gives CASSEEPGNGYTF.

The V and J genes are TRBV5-1 and TRBJ2-1, with D uncertain. V lost 3 bases and J 0 bases, leaving 13 bases between the germline ends. The CDR3 loop spans 16 amino acids. Germline CDR1 SGHRS, CDR2 YFSETQ. This CDR3 is CASSSGWGSSYNEQFF. CDR3 DNA: TGCGCCAGCAGCTCCGGCTGGGGAAGCTCCTACAATGAGCAGTTCTTC.

This clone was found once. The V gene is TRBV5-1, the J gene TRBJ2-1, with 8 bases aligning to TRBD2. The CDR3 is made up of 20 amino acids. V dropped 1 base and J dropped 0; count of bases not matched to a gene: 15. Germline values: CDR1 SGHRS, CDR2 YFSETQ. Written as DNA, the CDR3 is TGCGCCAGCAGCTTGCAAAGGATAGCGGGACCCGACAGCTCCTACAATGAGCAGTTCTTC. Amino acids: CASSLQRIAGPDSSYNEQFF.

This clone has only a few counts. As DNA, the CDR3 is TGTGCCAGCAGCGTAGCACCTGTGGGGAACACTGAAGCTTTCTTT. Translated, it gives CASSVAPVGNTEAFF. The chain employs TRBV9 and TRBJ1-1; no clear D gene. Looked up from germline, CDR1 is SGDLS and CDR2 is YYNGEE. The V and J ends lost 0 bases and 1 base respectively, with 10 bases between them. The CDR3 spans 15 residues.

This chain uses TRBV5-1 with TRBJ2-7; D perhaps matches TRBD2 (6 bases). The CDR3 length is 19 residues. Trimming left V 4 bases short and J 9 bases short, with 35 bases between. Germline assignment: CDR1 SGHRS and CDR2 YFSETQ. Here the CDR3 reads CASSPLGGEKEWLPLRQYF. The CDR3 DNA reads as TGCGCCAGCAGCCCGTTAGGAGGGGAGAAGGAGTGGCTTCCTCTTCGGCAGTACTTC.

This clone appeared a few times. The J gene is TRBJ1-1, the V gene TRBV7-7; unclear D gene. Germline values: CDR1 SSHAT, CDR2 FNYEAQ (reference sequence). V was pared by 5 bases and J by 1 base, with 8 bases between. The CDR3 has 13 residues. This CDR3 reads CASSPDWNTEAFF. The CDR3 region has the DNA TGTGCCAGCAGCCCAGACTGGAACACTGAAGCTTTCTTT.

The chain recombines TRBV7-9 with TRBJ1-1; no firm D call. Germline CDR1 reads SEHNR; CDR2 reads FQNEAQ (reference sequence). The length of the CDR3 is 11 residues. V was pared by 5 bases and J by 6 bases, with 7 bases between. CDR3 in amino acids: CASSPLAEAFF. DNA for the CDR3: TGTGCCAGCAGCCCCTTAGCTGAAGCTTTCTTT.

The gene calls are TRBV11-1 and TRBJ2-5, with D perhaps TRBD1 (6 bases). Trimming took off 1 base at V and 2 bases at J, with 11 bases between the two ends. The CDR3 loop spans 15 amino acids. The germline V gene has CDR1 SGHAT and CDR2 FQDESV (reference sequence). CDR3 amino acids: CASSLGWQGQETQYF. In DNA form, the CDR3 reads TGTGCCAGCAGCTTAGGATGGCAGGGGCAAGAGACCCAGTACTTC.

This clone was counted a few times. This rearrangement joins TRBV2 to TRBJ1-4; D remains unclear. The CDR3 sequence is 11 residues long. Germline loops: CDR1 SNHLY, CDR2 FYNNEI. V was cut by 3 bases and J by 13 bases, with 9 bases left in between. The CDR3 region has the DNA TGTGCCAGCAGTGAGGAGCGGGGACTGTTTTTT. The encoded protein is CASSEERGLFF.

V gene TRBV7-3 combines with J gene TRBJ2-2; D is undetermined. The CDR3 covers 13 residues. Between the trimmed V and J ends, which lost 4 bases and 3 bases, there was a span of 6 bases. Germline V lookup: CDR1 SGHTA, CDR2 FQGTGA. In nucleotides, the CDR3 is TGTGCCAGCAGCTCCCAGGACACCGGGGAGCTGTTTTTT. Translated: CASSSQDTGELFF.

The rearrangement links TRBV30 to TRBJ2-2, with 9 bases lining up with TRBD2. Per the germline V gene, CDR1 is GTSNPN and CDR2 is SVGIG (reference sequence). V dropped 3 bases and J dropped 4; count of bases not matched to a gene: 3. The length of the CDR3 is 14 residues. CDR3 amino acids: CAWRLAGSTGELFF. The CDR3 DNA reads as TGTGCCTGGAGGCTAGCGGGATCCACCGGGGAGCTGTTTTTT.

DNA for the CDR3: TGTGCCAGCAGCATTCATCCCGATACGCAGTATTTT. It translates to CASSIHPDTQYF. This chain links TRBV11-2 with TRBJ2-3; D gene ambiguous. The V end lost 5 bases, the J end lost 6 bases, and 9 bases lay between the germline ends. CDR1 SGHAT and CDR2 FQNNGV come from the germline V gene. The CDR3 runs 12 residues.

This chain joins TRBV14 and TRBJ2-3; 8 positions match TRBD2. There are 16 residues in the CDR3. CDR1 is SGHDN and CDR2 is FVKESK in the germline V gene. The ends lost 3 bases at V and 0 bases at J; junction bases unmatched: 5. The CDR3 protein is CASSQLAGLSTDTQYF. The CDR3, as DNA: TGTGCCAGCAGCCAGCTAGCGGGCCTCAGCACAGATACGCAGTATTTT.

The V call is TRBV21-1, the J call TRBJ2-1. TRBV21-1 is noted as a pseudogene. This CDR3 is 19 amino acids long. The CDR3 DNA reads TGTGCCAGCAGCAGACGATTGATAGGGACCCCAGCGGCGTCCGATGAGCAGTTCTTC. Translating gives CASSRRLIGTPAASDEQFF.

Notes on this clone: The same CDR3 is also encoded by other DNA sequences in this sample. The V and J genes are TRBV29-1 and TRBJ1-2; weak D call: TRBD1 (5 bases). The germline gives CDR1 SQVTM, CDR2 ANQGSEA. The CDR3 runs 15 residues. The CDR3 here is CTSVSQGYANYGYTF. The DNA for the CDR3 is TGCACCTCAGTTAGTCAGGGTTACGCTAACTATGGCTACACCTTC.

This sequence joins TRBV5-1 and TRBJ2-1, with TRBD1 matching 7 bases. V shed 0 bases, J shed 7 bases, and the junction held 4 bases outside the gene matches. Germline V lookup: CDR1 SGHRS, CDR2 YFSETQ. The CDR3 runs to 14 residues. The CDR3 spells CASSLGQGQNEQFF. The CDR3 region has the DNA TGCGCCAGCAGCTTGGGGCAGGGACAGAATGAGCAGTTCTTC.

The genes are TRBV19 and TRBJ2-1; D is unclear. The CDR3 runs 12 residues. With 2 bases removed from V and 13 bases from J, the gap between germline ends came to 12 bases. CDR1 is LNHDA, CDR2 SQIVND, per germline (reference sequence). This chain's CDR3 is CASSIRWAPQFF. The CDR3 coding sequence is TGTGCCAGTAGTATAAGATGGGCGCCTCAGTTCTTC.